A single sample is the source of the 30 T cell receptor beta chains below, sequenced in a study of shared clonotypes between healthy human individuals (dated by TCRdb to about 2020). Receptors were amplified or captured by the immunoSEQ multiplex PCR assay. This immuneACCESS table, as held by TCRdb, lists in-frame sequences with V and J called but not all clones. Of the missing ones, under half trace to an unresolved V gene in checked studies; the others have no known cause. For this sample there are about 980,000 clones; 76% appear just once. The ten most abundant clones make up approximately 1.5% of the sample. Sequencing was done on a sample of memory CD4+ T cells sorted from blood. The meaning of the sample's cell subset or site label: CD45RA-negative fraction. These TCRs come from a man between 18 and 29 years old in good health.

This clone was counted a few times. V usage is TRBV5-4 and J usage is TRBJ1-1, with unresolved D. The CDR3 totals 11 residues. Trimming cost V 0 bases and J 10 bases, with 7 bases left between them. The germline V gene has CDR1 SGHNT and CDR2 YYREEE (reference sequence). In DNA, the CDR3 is TGTGCCAGCAGCTTGGGTAGCGTAGCTTTCTTT. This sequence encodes CASSLGSVAFF.

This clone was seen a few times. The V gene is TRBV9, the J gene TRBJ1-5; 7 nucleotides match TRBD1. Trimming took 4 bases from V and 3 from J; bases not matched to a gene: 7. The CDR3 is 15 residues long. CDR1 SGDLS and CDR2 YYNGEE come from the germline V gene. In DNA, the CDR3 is TGTGCCAGCAGCAGGGACAGTCGGGACAATCAGCCCCAGCATTTT. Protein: CASSRDSRDNQPQHF.

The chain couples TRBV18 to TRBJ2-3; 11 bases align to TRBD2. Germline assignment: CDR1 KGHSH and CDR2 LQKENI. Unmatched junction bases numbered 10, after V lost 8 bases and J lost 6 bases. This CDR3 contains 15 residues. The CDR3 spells CASPLAGGPRDTQYF. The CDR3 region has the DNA TGTGCCAGCCCATTAGCGGGAGGGCCAAGGGATACGCAGTATTTT.

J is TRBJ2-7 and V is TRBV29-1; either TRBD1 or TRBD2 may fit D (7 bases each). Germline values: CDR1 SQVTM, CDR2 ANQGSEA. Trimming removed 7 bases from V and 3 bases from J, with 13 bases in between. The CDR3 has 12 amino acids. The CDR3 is CSAQGRDYEQYF. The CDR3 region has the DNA TGCAGCGCACAGGGGAGGGACTACGAGCAGTACTTC.

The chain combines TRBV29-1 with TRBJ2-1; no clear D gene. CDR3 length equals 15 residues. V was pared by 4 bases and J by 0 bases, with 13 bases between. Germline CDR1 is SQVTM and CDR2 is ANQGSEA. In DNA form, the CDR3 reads TGCAGCGTTGTCCCGGACCTTGGCTCCTACAATGAGCAGTTCTTC. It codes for CSVVPDLGSYNEQFF.

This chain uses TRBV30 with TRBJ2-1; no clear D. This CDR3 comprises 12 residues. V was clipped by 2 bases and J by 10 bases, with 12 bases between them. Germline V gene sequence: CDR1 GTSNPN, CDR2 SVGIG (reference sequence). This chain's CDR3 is CAWSRPSSEQFF. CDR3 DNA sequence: TGTGCCTGGAGTCGCCCTAGTAGCGAGCAGTTCTTC. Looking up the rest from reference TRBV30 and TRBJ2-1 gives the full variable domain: SQTIHQWPATLVQPVGSPLSLECTVEGTSNPNLYWYRQAAGRGLQLLFYSVGIGQISSEVPQNLSASRPQDRQFILSSKKLLLSDSGFYLCAWSRPSSEQFFGPGTRLTVL.

The CDR3 protein is CASSSTPGTPSTDTQYF. CDR3 nucleotides: TGTGCCAGCAGCTCCACTCCCGGGACTCCTAGCACAGATACGCAGTATTTT. The chain is built from TRBV7-2 and TRBJ2-3, with a tentative D call TRBD2 (6 bases). Germline assignment: CDR1 SGHTA and CDR2 FQGNSA. V was trimmed by 4 bases and J by 0 bases, leaving 17 bases between them. The CDR3 has 17 amino acids.

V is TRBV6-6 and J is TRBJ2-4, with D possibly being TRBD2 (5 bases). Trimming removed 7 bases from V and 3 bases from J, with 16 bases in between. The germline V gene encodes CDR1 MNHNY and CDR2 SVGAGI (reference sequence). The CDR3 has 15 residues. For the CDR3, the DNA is TGTGCCAGCAACTACGGAAGCGGATACAAAAACATTCAGTACTTC. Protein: CASNYGSGYKNIQYF.

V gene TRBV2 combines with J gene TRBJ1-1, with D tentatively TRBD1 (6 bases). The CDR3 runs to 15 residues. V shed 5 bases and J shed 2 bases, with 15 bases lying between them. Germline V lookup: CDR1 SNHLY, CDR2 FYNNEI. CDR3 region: CASSRGESPNTEAFF. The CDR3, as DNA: TGTGCCAGCAGTAGGGGGGAAAGCCCCAACACTGAAGCTTTCTTT.

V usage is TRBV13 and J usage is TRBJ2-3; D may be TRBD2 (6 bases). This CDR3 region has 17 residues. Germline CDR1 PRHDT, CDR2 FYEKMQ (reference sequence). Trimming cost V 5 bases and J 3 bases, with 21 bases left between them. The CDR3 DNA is TGTGCCAGCAGCCTGAGTGCGGGGCTAGCAGCTACAGATACGCAGTATTTT. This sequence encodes CASSLSAGLAATDTQYF.

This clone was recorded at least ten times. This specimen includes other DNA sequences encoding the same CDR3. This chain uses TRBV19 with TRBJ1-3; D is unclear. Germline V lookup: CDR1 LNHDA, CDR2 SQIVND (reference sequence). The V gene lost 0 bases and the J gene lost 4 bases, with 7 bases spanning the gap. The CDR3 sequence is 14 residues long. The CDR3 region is CASSIDSSGNTIYF. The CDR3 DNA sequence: TGTGCCAGTAGTATAGACAGCTCCGGAAACACCATATATTTT.

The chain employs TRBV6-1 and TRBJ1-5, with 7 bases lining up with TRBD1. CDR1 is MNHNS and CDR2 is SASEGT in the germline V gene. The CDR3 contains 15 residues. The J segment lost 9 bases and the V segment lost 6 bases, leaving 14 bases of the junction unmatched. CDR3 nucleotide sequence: TGTGCCAGCAGGCTCGACAGGGAGCTCGCTGGGCCCCAGCATTTT. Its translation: CASRLDRELAGPQHF.

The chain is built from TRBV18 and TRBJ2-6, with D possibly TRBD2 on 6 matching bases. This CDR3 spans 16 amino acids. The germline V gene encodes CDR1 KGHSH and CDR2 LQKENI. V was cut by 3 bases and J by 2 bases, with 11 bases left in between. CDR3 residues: CASSPLSGAGANVLTF. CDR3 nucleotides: TGTGCCAGCTCACCCCTGTCGGGGGCTGGGGCCAACGTCCTGACTTTC.

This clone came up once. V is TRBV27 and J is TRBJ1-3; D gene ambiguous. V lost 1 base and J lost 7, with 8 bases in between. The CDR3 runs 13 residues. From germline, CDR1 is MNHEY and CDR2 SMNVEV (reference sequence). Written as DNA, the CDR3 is TGTGCCAGCAGTTTATTCGAAGGCAACACCATATATTTT. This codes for CASSLFEGNTIYF.

The CDR3 here is CAWSKQSLLFYEQFF. In DNA, the CDR3 is TGTGCCTGGAGTAAACAGTCCCTTCTCTTCTACGAGCAGTTCTTC. The gene calls are TRBV30 and TRBJ2-1; no firm D call. V lost 2 bases and J lost 10, with 21 bases in between. CDR3 size: 15 residues. Germline V lookup: CDR1 GTSNPN, CDR2 SVGIG (reference sequence).

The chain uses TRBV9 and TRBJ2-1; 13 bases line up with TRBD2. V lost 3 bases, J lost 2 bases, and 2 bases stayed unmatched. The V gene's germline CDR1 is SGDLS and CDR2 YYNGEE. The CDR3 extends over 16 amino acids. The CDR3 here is CASSELAGGTYNEQFF. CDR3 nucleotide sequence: TGTGCCAGCAGCGAACTAGCGGGAGGGACCTACAATGAGCAGTTCTTC.

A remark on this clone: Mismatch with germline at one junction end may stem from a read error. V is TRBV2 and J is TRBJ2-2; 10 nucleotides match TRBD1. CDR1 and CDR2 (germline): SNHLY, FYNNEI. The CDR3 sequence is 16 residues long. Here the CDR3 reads CASSEDRGRKTGELFF. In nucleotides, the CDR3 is TGTGCCAGCAGCGAAGACAGGGGGCGAAAGACCGGGGAGCTGTTTTTT. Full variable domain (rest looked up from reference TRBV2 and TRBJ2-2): EPEVTQTPSHQVTQMGQEVILRCVPISNHLYFYWYRQILGQKVEFLVSFYNNEISEKSEIFDDQFSVERPDGSNFTLKIRSTKLEDSAMYFCASSEDRGRKTGELFFGEGSRLTVL.

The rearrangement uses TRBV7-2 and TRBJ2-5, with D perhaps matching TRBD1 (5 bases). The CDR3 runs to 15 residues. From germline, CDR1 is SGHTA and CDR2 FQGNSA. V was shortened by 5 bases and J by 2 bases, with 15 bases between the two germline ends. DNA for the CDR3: TGTGCCAGCAGCGAGGATTGGGGCGGTCAAGAGACCCAGTACTTC. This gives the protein CASSEDWGGQETQYF.

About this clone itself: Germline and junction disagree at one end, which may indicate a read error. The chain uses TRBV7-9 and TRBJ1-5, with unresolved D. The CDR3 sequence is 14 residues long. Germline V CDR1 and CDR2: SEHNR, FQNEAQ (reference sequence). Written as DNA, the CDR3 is TGTGCCAGCAGCCCGGACCATAGCAATAAGCCCCAGCATTTT. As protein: CASSPDHSNKPQHF. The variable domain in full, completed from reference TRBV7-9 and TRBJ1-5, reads DTGVSQNPRHKITKRGQNVTFRCDPISEHNRLYWYRQTLGQGPEFLTYFQNEAQLEKSRLLSDRFSAERPKGSFSTLEIQRTEQGDSAMYLCASSPDHSNKPQHFGDGTRLSIL.

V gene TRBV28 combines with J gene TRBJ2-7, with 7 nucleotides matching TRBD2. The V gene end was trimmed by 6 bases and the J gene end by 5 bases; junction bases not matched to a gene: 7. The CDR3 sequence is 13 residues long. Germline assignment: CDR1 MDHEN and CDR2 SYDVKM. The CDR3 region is CASSPGGPDEQYF. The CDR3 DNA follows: TGTGCCAGCAGCCCGGGGGGACCCGACGAGCAGTACTTC. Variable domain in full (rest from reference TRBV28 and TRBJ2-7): DVKVTQSSRYLVKRTGEKVFLECVQDMDHENMFWYRQDPGLGLRLIYFSYDVKMKEKGDIPEGYSVSREKKERFSLILESASTNQTSMYLCASSPGGPDEQYFGPGTRLTVT.

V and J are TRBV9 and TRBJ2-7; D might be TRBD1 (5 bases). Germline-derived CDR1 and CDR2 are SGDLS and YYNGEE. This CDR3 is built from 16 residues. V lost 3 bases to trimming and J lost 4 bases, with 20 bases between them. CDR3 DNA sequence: TGTGCCAGCAGCGGTTACAGGTCGCTCGTCCCATACGAGCAGTACTTC. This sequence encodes CASSGYRSLVPYEQYF.

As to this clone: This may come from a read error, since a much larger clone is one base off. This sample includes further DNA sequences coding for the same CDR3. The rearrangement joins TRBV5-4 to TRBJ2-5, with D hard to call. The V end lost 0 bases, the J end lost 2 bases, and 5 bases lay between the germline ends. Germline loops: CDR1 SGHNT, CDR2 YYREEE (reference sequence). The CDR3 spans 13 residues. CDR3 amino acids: CASSLARQETQYF. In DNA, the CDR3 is TGTGCCAGCAGCTTGGCCAGACAAGAGACCCAGTACTTC. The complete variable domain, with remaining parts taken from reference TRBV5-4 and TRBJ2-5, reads ETGVTQSPTHLIKTRGQQVTLRCSSQSGHNTVSWYQQALGQGPQFIFQYYREEENGRGNFPPRFSGLQFPNYSSELNVNALELDDSALYLCASSLARQETQYFGPGTRLLVL.

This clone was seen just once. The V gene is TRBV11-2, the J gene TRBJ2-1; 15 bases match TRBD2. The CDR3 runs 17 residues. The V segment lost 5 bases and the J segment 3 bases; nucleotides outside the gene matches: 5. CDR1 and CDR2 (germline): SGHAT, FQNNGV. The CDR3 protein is CASSRTSGGAYYNEQFF. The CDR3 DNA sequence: TGTGCCAGCAGCCGGACTAGCGGGGGGGCCTACTACAATGAGCAGTTCTTC. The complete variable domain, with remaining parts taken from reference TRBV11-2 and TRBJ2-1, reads EAGVAQSPRYKIIEKRQSVAFWCNPISGHATLYWYQQILGQGPKLLIQFQNNGVVDDSQLPKDRFSAERLKGVDSTLKIQPAKLEDSAVYLCASSRTSGGAYYNEQFFGPGTRLTVL.

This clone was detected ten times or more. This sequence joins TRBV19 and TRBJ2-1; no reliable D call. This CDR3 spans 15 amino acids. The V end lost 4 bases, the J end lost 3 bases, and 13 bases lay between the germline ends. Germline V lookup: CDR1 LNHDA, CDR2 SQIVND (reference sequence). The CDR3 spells CASSRPQGDYNEQFF. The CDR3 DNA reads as TGTGCCAGTAGTAGGCCCCAAGGAGACTACAATGAGCAGTTCTTC.

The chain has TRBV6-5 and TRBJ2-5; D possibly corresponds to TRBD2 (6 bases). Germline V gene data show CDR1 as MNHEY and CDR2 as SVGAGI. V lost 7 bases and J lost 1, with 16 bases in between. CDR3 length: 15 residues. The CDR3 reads CASTTPGVGQETQYF. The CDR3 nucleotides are TGTGCCAGCACCACCCCGGGGGTAGGCCAAGAGACCCAGTACTTC.

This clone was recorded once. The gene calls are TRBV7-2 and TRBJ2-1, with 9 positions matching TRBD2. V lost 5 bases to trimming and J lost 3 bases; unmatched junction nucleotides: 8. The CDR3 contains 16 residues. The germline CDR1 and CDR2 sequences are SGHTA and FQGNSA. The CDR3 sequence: CASSPEASGNYNEQFF. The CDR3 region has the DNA TGTGCCAGCAGCCCGGAGGCTAGCGGGAACTACAATGAGCAGTTCTTC.

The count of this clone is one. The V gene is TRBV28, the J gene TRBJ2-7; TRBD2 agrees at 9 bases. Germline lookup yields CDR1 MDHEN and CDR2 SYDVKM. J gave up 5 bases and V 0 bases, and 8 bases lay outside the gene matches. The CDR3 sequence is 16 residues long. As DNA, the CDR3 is TGTGCCAGCAGTTTATGGGGAAGCGGGAGGTTCCACGAGCAGTACTTC. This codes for CASSLWGSGRFHEQYF.

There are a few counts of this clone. The CDR3 sequence: CASSSQGTLGYGYTF. Written as DNA, the CDR3 is TGTGCCAGCAGCTCACAGGGGACTCTGGGGTATGGCTACACCTTC. V usage is TRBV7-2 and J usage is TRBJ1-2; 7 nucleotides match TRBD1. Losses at the gene ends were 4 bases for V and 5 bases for J; bases not matched to a gene: 10. The germline gives CDR1 SGHTA, CDR2 FQGNSA. CDR3 length: 15 amino acids.

The CDR3 loop reads CASSPRTSSWGNNEQFF. CDR3 bases: TGCGCCAGCAGCCCCCGGACTAGCTCGTGGGGGAACAATGAGCAGTTCTTC. The chain couples TRBV4-1 to TRBJ2-1; 8 bases map to TRBD2. The CDR3 is made up of 17 amino acids. Germline CDR1 reads MGHRA; CDR2 reads YSYEKL. V dropped 4 bases and J dropped 5; count of bases not matched to a gene: 13.

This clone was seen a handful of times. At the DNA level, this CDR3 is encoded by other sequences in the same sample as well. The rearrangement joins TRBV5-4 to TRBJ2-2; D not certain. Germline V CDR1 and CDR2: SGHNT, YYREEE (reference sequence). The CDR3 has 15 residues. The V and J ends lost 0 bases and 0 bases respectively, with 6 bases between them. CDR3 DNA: TGTGCCAGCAGCTTGGAGCCAACGAACACCGGGGAGCTGTTTTTT. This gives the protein CASSLEPTNTGELFF.